This TCR beta chain was obtained from a study of T cells in Graves' hyperthyroidism and ophthalmopathy. Diagnoses rested on clinical symptoms, serum thyroxine and TRAb, thyroid ultrasound and orbital computed tomography. The blood sample was taken at first hyperthyroidism diagnosis, before any ophthalmopathy symptoms. TCR beta CDR3 regions were amplified from RNA. When the TCR CDR3 underwent first-round RT-PCR, the HTBI primer set was used. TCRdb re-called the multiplex PCR reads through MiXCR, storing one row per CDR3 protein. The sample yields 730,000 or so distinct CDR3 sequences, under 20% seen once. The V gene's germline CDR1 is SQVTM and CDR2 ANQGSEA. The V end lost 6 bases, the J end lost 6 bases, and 15 bases lay between the germline ends. CDR3 size: 12 residues.

Sequencing was carried out using blood. The sequence was collected from a woman aged 45-59 years with Graves' hyperthyroidism that later progressed to Graves' ophthalmopathy. The chain couples TRBV29-1 to TRBJ2-7; D not resolved. CDR3 sequence reads: CSVTMSRIEQYF. The CDR3 coding sequence is TGCAGCGTCACTATGTCACGGATCGAGCAGTACTTC.